This T cell receptor beta chain was obtained from a study of cytomegalovirus exposure and HLA in healthy donors. This PCR relied on a set of 60 Vbeta primers and 13 Jbeta primers. Method: immunoSEQ multiplex PCR; TCRdb's copy keeps in-frame clones and lacks some. The data show 85,000 to 100,000 clones, under 80% seen once. A note on this clone: Its cognate antigen is unknown.

CDR1 and CDR2 from the germline V gene are SNHLY and FYNNEI. Trimming took 6 bases from V and 7 from J; bases not matched to a gene: 9. This CDR3 has 15 amino acids. Overall study findings and caveats: Roughly uniform sequencing depth across donors was assumed, possibly incorrectly.

This receptor was identified in a human donor in good health. The chain carries TRBV2 and TRBJ2-7, with 13 nucleotides matching TRBD2. Source material: PBMCs. The CDR3 region has the DNA TGTGCCAGCAGGGAACTAGCGGGGGGGCCGGGAGAGCAGTACTTC. Translation: CASRELAGGPGEQYF.